Below are 26 T cell receptor beta chains sequenced from a single sample in a study of OX40 agonist ivuxolimab in advanced cancers. Produced via immunoSEQ multiplex PCR; TCRdb's table is partial and in-frame only. This repertoire shows around 69,000 clones, around 89% found once; its top ten account for roughly 4%. Sequenced here: CD4+ or CD8+ T cells sorted from blood, sampled in a trial of the OX40 agonist ivuxolimab. These receptors were taken from an adult with an advanced solid tumor such as melanoma, head and neck, liver or kidney cancer.

This rearrangement joins TRBV5-4 to TRBJ2-1; 10 bases agree with TRBD1. Germline CDR1 SGHNT, CDR2 YYREEE (reference sequence). The V and J ends lost 4 bases and 8 bases, in that order; junction bases with no gene match: 15. The CDR3 totals 17 residues. CDR3 protein: CASSVGTPGQGSYEQFF. The CDR3, as DNA: TGTGCCAGCAGCGTAGGAACACCGGGACAGGGGTCGTATGAGCAGTTCTTC.

This clone was seen only once. This chain links TRBV5-1 with TRBJ2-7, with D perhaps assigned TRBD1 or TRBD2 (5 bases each). V shed 6 bases and J shed 0 bases, with 10 bases lying between them. CDR3 length equals 13 residues. Germline CDR1 and CDR2: SGHRS and YFSETQ. CDR3 DNA sequence: TGCGCCAGCACCGGGACCAGCTCCTACGAGCAGTACTTC. Protein: CASTGTSSYEQYF.

CDR3 DNA sequence: TGTGCCAGCAGCTCAATAGCGGGATCGTACACCGGGGAGCTGTTTTTT. Its protein is CASSSIAGSYTGELFF. The V gene is TRBV7-9, the J gene TRBJ2-2; 8 positions match TRBD2. Germline CDR1 and CDR2: SEHNR and FQNEAQ (reference sequence). V trimming: 4 bases; J trimming: 3 bases; junction bases outside the gene matches: 7. CDR3 length: 16 amino acids.

The rearrangement joins TRBV5-1 to TRBJ2-7, with TRBD2 matching over 10 bases. The V gene's germline CDR1 is SGHRS and CDR2 YFSETQ. J gave up 1 base and V 0 bases, and 7 bases lay outside the gene matches. The CDR3 has 17 residues. The CDR3 DNA follows: TGCGCCAGCAGCTTGGCTTCCCTAGCGGGAGAATCCTACGAGCAGTACTTC. As protein: CASSLASLAGESYEQYF.

This clone showed up just a few times. The V gene is TRBV28, the J gene TRBJ1-2; weak D call: TRBD1 (6 bases). V lost 5 bases, J lost 0 bases, and 16 bases lay in between. The CDR3 loop spans 16 amino acids. The V gene's germline CDR1 is MDHEN and CDR2 SYDVKM. CDR3 sequence (DNA): TGTGCCAGCAGTGGTCCGGGGGCGAGCTCTAACTATGGCTACACCTTC. Its protein product is CASSGPGASSNYGYTF.

The chain has TRBV29-1 and TRBJ1-2, with D possibly matching TRBD1 (5 bases). V lost 0 bases and J 8 bases, leaving 16 bases between the germline ends. This CDR3 comprises 14 residues. CDR1 SQVTM and CDR2 ANQGSEA come from the germline V gene. The CDR3 protein is CSVEEDPAWGGYTF. The CDR3 bases are TGCAGCGTTGAAGAAGACCCGGCCTGGGGCGGCTACACCTTC.

The rearrangement links TRBV4-1 to TRBJ1-6; D might be TRBD1 (5 bases). The CDR3 has 17 amino acids. V lost 2 bases to trimming and J lost 8 bases, with 19 bases between them. Germline CDR1 reads MGHRA; CDR2 reads YSYEKL. The DNA of the CDR3 is TGCGCCAGCAGCCAATGGGGCACGCGGTCGGGGGATTCACCCCTCCACTTT. Protein sequence: CASSQWGTRSGDSPLHF.

As DNA, the CDR3 is TGTGCCACCAGCAGAGATAGGGTGACTAGCGGGAGCCTGAGCTCCTACAATGAGCAGTTCTTC. Encoded protein: CATSRDRVTSGSLSSYNEQFF. The rearrangement joins TRBV15 to TRBJ2-1; the match to TRBD2 covers 12 bases. J was trimmed by 0 bases and V by 0 bases; bases with no gene match: 12. The germline V gene encodes CDR1 LNHNV and CDR2 YYDKDF (reference sequence). CDR3 length: 21 amino acids. Together with reference TRBV15 and TRBJ2-1, the CDR3 gives the full variable domain: DAMVIQNPRYQVTQFGKPVTLSCSQTLNHNVMYWYQQKSSQAPKLLFHYYDKDFNNEADTPDNFQSRRPNTSFCFLDIRSPGLGDTAMYLCATSRDRVTSGSLSSYNEQFFGPGTRLTVL.

This clone was found once. The genes are TRBV14 and TRBJ2-1; the match to TRBD2 covers 9 bases. This CDR3 comprises 15 residues. The ends lost 4 bases at V and 10 bases at J; junction bases unmatched: 11. Germline values: CDR1 SGHDN, CDR2 FVKESK. CDR3 sequence: CASSPTQAGGFEQFF. The CDR3 coding sequence is TGTGCCAGCAGCCCGACACAAGCGGGAGGTTTCGAGCAGTTCTTC. The full variable domain, its missing parts supplied by reference TRBV14 and TRBJ2-1, is EAGVTQFPSHSVIEKGQTVTLRCDPISGHDNLYWYRRVMGKEIKFLLHFVKESKQDESGMPNNRFLAERTGGTYSTLKVQPAELEDSGVYFCASSPTQAGGFEQFFGPGTRLTVL.

The chain is built from TRBV6-5 and TRBJ1-3, with 7 bases lining up with TRBD1. The CDR3 length is 16 residues. Per the germline V gene, CDR1 is MNHEY and CDR2 is SVGAGI. V shed 0 bases and J 4 bases; nucleotides not matched to a gene: 6. CDR3 in DNA: TGTGCCAGCAGTTACTCTACCGGGACAGCCGGAAACACCATATATTTT. Its translation: CASSYSTGTAGNTIYF.

A few counts support this clone. The chain combines TRBV13 with TRBJ2-2, with D possibly being TRBD2 (5 bases). The length of the CDR3 is 15 residues. The V and J ends lost 5 bases and 0 bases respectively, with 10 bases between them. The V gene's germline CDR1 is PRHDT and CDR2 FYEKMQ (reference sequence). Written as DNA, the CDR3 is TGTGCCAGCAGCCACTCCGGGGCGAACACCGGGGAGCTGTTTTTT. Amino acid sequence: CASSHSGANTGELFF.

The chain joins TRBV2 to TRBJ1-5; D remains unclear. Trimming removed 5 bases at V and 6 bases at J, with 8 bases between. Germline V gene lookup returns CDR1 SNHLY and CDR2 FYNNEI. The CDR3 contains 12 residues. CDR3 DNA sequence: TGTGCCAGCAGTCCTTCCGTTCAGCCCCAGCATTTT. This codes for CASSPSVQPQHF. Looking up the rest from reference TRBV2 and TRBJ1-5 gives the full variable domain: EPEVTQTPSHQVTQMGQEVILRCVPISNHLYFYWYRQILGQKVEFLVSFYNNEISEKSEIFDDQFSVERPDGSNFTLKIRSTKLEDSAMYFCASSPSVQPQHFGDGTRLSIL.

The chain uses TRBV28 and TRBJ2-5; D may be TRBD2 (6 bases). Between the trimmed V and J ends, which lost 6 bases and 2 bases, there was a span of 16 bases. Looked up from germline, CDR1 is MDHEN and CDR2 is SYDVKM. The CDR3 covers 15 residues. The CDR3 loop reads CASRSRRERQETQYF. For the CDR3, the DNA is TGTGCCAGCAGATCTCGGAGGGAGCGTCAAGAGACCCAGTACTTC.

This clone was counted only a few times. This chain links TRBV10-3 with TRBJ2-3, with 12 bases fitting TRBD2. Germline assignment: CDR1 ENHRY and CDR2 SYGVKD. Trimming at V came to 4 bases and at J to 4 bases, leaving 3 bases not matched to a gene. CDR3 length: 15 amino acids. This CDR3 is CAISGTSGTADTQYF. DNA of the CDR3: TGTGCCATCAGTGGGACTAGCGGGACGGCAGATACGCAGTATTTT.

The J gene is TRBJ2-1, the V gene TRBV9; no definite D call. Germline lookup yields CDR1 SGDLS and CDR2 YYNGEE. V dropped 4 bases and J dropped 5 bases, with 16 bases sitting between them. The CDR3 totals 15 residues. CDR3 nucleotides: TGTGCCAGCAGCTTGACTTCAGAGTTCCACAATGAGCAGTTCTTC. Its protein product is CASSLTSEFHNEQFF.

This chain links TRBV5-1 with TRBJ2-3; possibly TRBD2 for D (7 bases). Germline V gives CDR1 SGHRS, CDR2 YFSETQ. This CDR3 has 13 amino acids. V was pared by 4 bases and J by 6 bases, with 12 bases between. This chain's CDR3 is CASSGRGSDTQYF. The DNA for the CDR3 is TGCGCCAGCAGCGGGAGGGGGTCTGATACGCAGTATTTT.

The chain couples TRBV7-9 to TRBJ1-4, with 8 bases lining up with TRBD1. J lost 7 bases, V lost 5 bases, and 9 bases had no gene match. Germline V gene sequence: CDR1 SEHNR, CDR2 FQNEAQ (reference sequence). This CDR3 contains 15 residues. The CDR3, as DNA: TGTGCCAGCAGCCGCGGGGCAGGGGGCAGTGAAAAACTGTTTTTT. The encoded protein is CASSRGAGGSEKLFF.

V is TRBV18 and J is TRBJ1-2; D unresolved. The CDR3 length is 16 residues. V was cut by 1 base and J by 0 bases, with 12 bases left in between. Germline V gives CDR1 KGHSH, CDR2 LQKENI. The CDR3 region is CASSPRVEGSNYGYTF. CDR3 nucleotide sequence: TGTGCCAGCTCACCACGAGTCGAAGGGTCTAACTATGGCTACACCTTC.

V and J are TRBV5-1 and TRBJ1-1; maybe TRBD1 (5 bases). CDR3 size: 14 residues. Deletions cut 2 bases from V and 1 base from J, with 9 bases between. CDR1 SGHRS and CDR2 YFSETQ come from the germline V gene. CDR3 in DNA: TGCGCCAGCAGCTTCGACGGGGGGAACACTGAAGCTTTCTTT. Residues: CASSFDGGNTEAFF.

V is TRBV25-1 and J is TRBJ2-3; 12 bases are a match to TRBD2. Germline trimming cut 3 bases from V and 5 bases from J; bases unmatched to any gene: 3. CDR3 size: 15 residues. Germline V CDR1 and CDR2: MGHDK, SYGVNS. CDR3 coding DNA: TGTGCCAGCAGTGACCCGGGACTAGCGGGAGATACGCAGTATTTT. Residues: CASSDPGLAGDTQYF. Using reference TRBV25-1 and TRBJ2-3 for the parts outside the CDR3, the full variable domain is EADIYQTPRYLVIGTGKKITLECSQTMGHDKMYWYQQDPGMELHLIHYSYGVNSTEKGDLSSESTVSRIRTEHFPLTLESARPSHTSQYLCASSDPGLAGDTQYFGPGTRLTVL.

V usage is TRBV18 and J usage is TRBJ2-3; no clear D gene. Looked up from germline, CDR1 is KGHSH and CDR2 is LQKENI. This CDR3 region has 13 residues. V lost 8 bases to trimming and J lost 1 base, with 10 bases between them. In nucleotides, the CDR3 is TGTGCCAGCGCCCTAGACGGCACAGATACGCAGTATTTT. Translating it yields CASALDGTDTQYF.

This rearrangement joins TRBV12-5 to TRBJ1-2; D remains unclear. CDR1 and CDR2 (germline): LGHNT, FRNRAP. This CDR3 contains 12 residues. V was shortened by 7 bases and J by 6 bases, with 12 bases between the two germline ends. The CDR3 reads CASALNRDGYTF. The CDR3 DNA reads TGTGCTAGTGCCCTAAACCGGGATGGCTACACCTTC.

The chain joins TRBV2 to TRBJ2-7; 9 bases fit TRBD2. V trimming: 7 bases; J trimming: 3 bases; junction bases outside the gene matches: 7. Germline CDR1 reads SNHLY; CDR2 reads FYNNEI. The length of the CDR3 is 14 residues. CDR3 region: CASNHGTSFYEQYF. Here the CDR3 DNA reads TGTGCCAGCAATCATGGGACTAGCTTCTACGAGCAGTACTTC.

The rearrangement uses TRBV28 and TRBJ1-5, with D unclear. The germline gives CDR1 MDHEN, CDR2 SYDVKM. Trimming removed 4 bases from V and 6 bases from J, with 7 bases in between. CDR3 length equals 12 residues. The CDR3 protein is CASSSLAQPQHF. In DNA form, the CDR3 reads TGTGCCAGCAGTTCTTTAGCTCAGCCCCAGCATTTT.

V usage is TRBV13 and J usage is TRBJ2-6; D perhaps matches TRBD1 (5 bases). CDR3 length: 14 residues. Germline V CDR1 and CDR2: PRHDT, FYEKMQ (reference sequence). V lost 6 bases and J 12 bases, leaving 18 bases between the germline ends. CDR3 coding DNA: TGTGCCAGCAGATATGGGGCCCTGGAAGGCGTCCTGACTTTC. Translation: CASRYGALEGVLTF.

The rearrangement uses TRBV9 and TRBJ2-7; TRBD1 aligns across 11 bases. The CDR3 sequence is 16 residues long. The V segment lost 4 bases and the J segment 7 bases; nucleotides outside the gene matches: 13. Looked up from germline, CDR1 is SGDLS and CDR2 is YYNGEE. CDR3 in DNA: TGTGCCAGCAGCTCTGAACCGGACAGGGGGCTAGGGGAGCAGTACTTC. Its translation: CASSSEPDRGLGEQYF.